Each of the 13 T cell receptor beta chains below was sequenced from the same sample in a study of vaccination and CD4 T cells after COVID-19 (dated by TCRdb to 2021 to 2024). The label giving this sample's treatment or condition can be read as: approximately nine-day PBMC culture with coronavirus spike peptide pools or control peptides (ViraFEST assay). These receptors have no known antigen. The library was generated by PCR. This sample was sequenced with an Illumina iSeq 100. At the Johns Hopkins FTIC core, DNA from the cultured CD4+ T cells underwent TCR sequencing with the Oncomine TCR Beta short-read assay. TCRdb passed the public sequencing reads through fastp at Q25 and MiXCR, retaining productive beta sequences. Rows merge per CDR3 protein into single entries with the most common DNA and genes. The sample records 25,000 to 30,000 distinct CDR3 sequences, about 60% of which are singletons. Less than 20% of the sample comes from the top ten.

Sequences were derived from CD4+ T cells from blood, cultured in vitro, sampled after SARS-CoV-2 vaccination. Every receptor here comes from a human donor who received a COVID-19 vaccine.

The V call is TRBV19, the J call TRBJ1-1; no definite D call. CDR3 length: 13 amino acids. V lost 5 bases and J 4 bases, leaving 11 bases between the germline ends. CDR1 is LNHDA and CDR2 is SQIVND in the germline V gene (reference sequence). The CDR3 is CASSGLLGTEAFF. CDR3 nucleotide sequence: TGTGCCAGTAGTGGGCTACTGGGCACTGAAGCTTTCTTT. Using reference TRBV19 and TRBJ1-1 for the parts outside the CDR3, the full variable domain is DGGITQSPKYLFRKEGQNVTLSCEQNLNHDAMYWYRQDPGQGLRLIYYSQIVNDFQKGDIAEGYSVSREKKESFPLTVTSAQKNPTAFYLCASSGLLGTEAFFGQGTRLTVV.

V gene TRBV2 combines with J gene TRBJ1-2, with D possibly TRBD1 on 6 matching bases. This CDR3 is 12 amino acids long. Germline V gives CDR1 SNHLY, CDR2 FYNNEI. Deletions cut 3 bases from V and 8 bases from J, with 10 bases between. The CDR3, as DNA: TGTGCCAGCAGTGAGTCGGGACACGGCTACACCTTC. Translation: CASSESGHGYTF. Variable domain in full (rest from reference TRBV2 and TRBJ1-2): EPEVTQTPSHQVTQMGQEVILRCVPISNHLYFYWYRQILGQKVEFLVSFYNNEISEKSEIFDDQFSVERPDGSNFTLKIRSTKLEDSAMYFCASSESGHGYTFGSGTRLTVV.

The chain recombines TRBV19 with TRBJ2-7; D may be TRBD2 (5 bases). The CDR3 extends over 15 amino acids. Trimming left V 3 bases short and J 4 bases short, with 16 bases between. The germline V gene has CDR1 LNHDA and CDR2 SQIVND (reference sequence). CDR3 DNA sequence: TGTGCCAGTAGTATTAATGAGGGAAAGCTTTACGAGCAGTACTTC. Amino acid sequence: CASSINEGKLYEQYF.

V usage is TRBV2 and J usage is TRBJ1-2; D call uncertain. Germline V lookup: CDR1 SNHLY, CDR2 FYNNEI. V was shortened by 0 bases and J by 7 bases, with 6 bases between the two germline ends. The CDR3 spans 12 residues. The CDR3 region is CASSEALPGYTF. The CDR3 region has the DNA TGTGCCAGCAGTGAAGCGCTTCCTGGCTACACCTTC.

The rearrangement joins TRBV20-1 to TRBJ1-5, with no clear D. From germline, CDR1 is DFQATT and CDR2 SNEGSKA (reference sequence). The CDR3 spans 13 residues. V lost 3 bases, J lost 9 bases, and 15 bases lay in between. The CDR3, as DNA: TGCAGTGCTAGTAGGTCCCGAGGTGGGCCCCAGCATTTT. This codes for CSASRSRGGPQHF.

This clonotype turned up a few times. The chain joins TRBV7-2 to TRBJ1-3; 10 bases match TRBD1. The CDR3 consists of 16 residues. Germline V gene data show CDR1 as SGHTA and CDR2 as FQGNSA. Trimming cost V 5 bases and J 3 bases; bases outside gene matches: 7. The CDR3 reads CASSMGQGTVGNTIYF. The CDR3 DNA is TGTGCCAGCAGCATGGGACAGGGGACTGTTGGAAACACCATATATTTT.

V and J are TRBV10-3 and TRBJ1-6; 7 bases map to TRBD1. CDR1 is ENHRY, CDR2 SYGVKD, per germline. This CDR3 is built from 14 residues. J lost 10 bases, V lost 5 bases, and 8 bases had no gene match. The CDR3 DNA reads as TGTGCCATCAGTCCGACAGGGATAGGGTCACCCCTCCACTTT. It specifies CAISPTGIGSPLHF.

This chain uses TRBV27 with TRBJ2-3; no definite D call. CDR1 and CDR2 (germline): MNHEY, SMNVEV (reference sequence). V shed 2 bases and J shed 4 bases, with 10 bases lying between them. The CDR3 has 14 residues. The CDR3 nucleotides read TGTGCCAGCAGTTTAGATCCTTTTTCAGATACGCAGTATTTT. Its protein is CASSLDPFSDTQYF.

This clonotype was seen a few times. Written as DNA, the CDR3 is TGTGCCAGTAGGTCGGGCAGGGGGCGATCCCTTGGCACAGATACGCAGTATTTT. Translating gives CASRSGRGRSLGTDTQYF. The chain employs TRBV19 and TRBJ2-3; 8 nucleotides match TRBD1. This CDR3 comprises 18 residues. CDR1 is LNHDA, CDR2 SQIVND, per germline (reference sequence). V trimming: 6 bases; J trimming: 1 base; junction bases outside the gene matches: 15.

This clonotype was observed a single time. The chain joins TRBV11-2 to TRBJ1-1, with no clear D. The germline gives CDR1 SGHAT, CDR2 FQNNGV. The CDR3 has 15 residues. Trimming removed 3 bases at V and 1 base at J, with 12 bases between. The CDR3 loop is CASSFTGAPNTEAFF. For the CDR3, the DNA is TGTGCCAGCAGCTTTACGGGAGCCCCGAACACTGAAGCTTTCTTT. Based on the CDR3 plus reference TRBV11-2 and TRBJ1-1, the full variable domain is EAGVAQSPRYKIIEKRQSVAFWCNPISGHATLYWYQQILGQGPKLLIQFQNNGVVDDSQLPKDRFSAERLKGVDSTLKIQPAKLEDSAVYLCASSFTGAPNTEAFFGQGTRLTVV.

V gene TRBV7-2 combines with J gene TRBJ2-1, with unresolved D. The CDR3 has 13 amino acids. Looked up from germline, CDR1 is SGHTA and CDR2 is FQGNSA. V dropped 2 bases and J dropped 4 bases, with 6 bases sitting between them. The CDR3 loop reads CASSLSEYNEQFF. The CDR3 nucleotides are TGTGCCAGCAGCTTAAGCGAGTACAATGAGCAGTTCTTC.

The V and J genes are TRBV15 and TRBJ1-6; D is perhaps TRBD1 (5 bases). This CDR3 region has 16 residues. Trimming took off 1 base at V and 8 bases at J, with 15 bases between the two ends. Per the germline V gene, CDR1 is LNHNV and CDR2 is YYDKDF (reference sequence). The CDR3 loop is CATSRGGGVGYSPLHF. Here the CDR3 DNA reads TGTGCCACCAGCAGAGGAGGAGGGGTTGGTTATTCACCCCTCCACTTT.

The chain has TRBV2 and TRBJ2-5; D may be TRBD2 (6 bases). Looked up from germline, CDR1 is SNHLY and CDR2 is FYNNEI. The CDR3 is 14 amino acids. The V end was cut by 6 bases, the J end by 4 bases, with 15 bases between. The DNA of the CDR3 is TGTGCCAGCAGGGAGCTAGCGAGTCGAGAGACCCAGTACTTC. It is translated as CASRELASRETQYF.